This T cell receptor beta chain is drawn from a study of tumor-infiltrating lymphocytes in primary liver carcinoma. Points from the study as a whole: Tumor samples exhibited a significantly greater top-250-clone fraction than blood samples (p = 0.039). The overlap of tumor-adjacent and tumor-blood pairs was smaller than that of tumor region pairs.

The template, about 550 ng total RNA, yielded TCR beta cDNA made with a constant-region primer. Slightly modified ARM-PCR with three nested multiplex PCR rounds yielded TCR beta libraries. PCR rounds one and two used TRBV1-TRBV30 forward primers with a C-beta reverse primer for about 11 cycles each. TCRdb re-derived calls from the multiplex PCR reads in MiXCR, one entry per CDR3 protein. The data hold a few hundred thousand distinct CDR3 sequences, with nearly 60% observed a single time. Blood RNA originated from unsorted whole blood, with germline DNA additionally extracted. This CDR3 has 16 residues. Trimming pared 2 bases from V and 6 bases from J, leaving 19 bases between. The germline V gene encodes CDR1 SQVTM and CDR2 ANQGSEA. This clonotype came up once. Its specificity is unknown.

This chain joins TRBV29-1 and TRBJ2-2; maybe TRBD2 (6 bases). The sequencing sample was made of peripheral blood. This receptor was taken from a woman aged 25 to 39 with primary liver carcinoma and hepatitis B virus infection. CDR3 DNA: TGCAGCGTTGAATCTTCGGGAGAGGGTATGGCCGGGGAGCTGTTTTTT. Amino acids: CSVESSGEGMAGELFF.